A selection of T cell receptor beta chains follows, all from one sample in a study of spatial heterogeneity in lung cancer. Via MiXCR, TCRdb re-called the 5' RACE reads, giving one row per CDR3 protein. The sample has tens of thousands of distinct CDR3 sequences, around 6.7% seen once. Source: PBMCs, taken at follow-up. The receptors originated from a female donor with early-stage non-small cell lung cancer. Both conserved end residues are part of each CDR3. D genes are given only for firm matches. Expanded clones are given a class, and other clones once, few, many or no size at all.

j_call v_call clone_size d_call cdr3_aa cdr3_nt
TRBJ2-2 TRBV9 many TRBD2 CASSLLASGGASTGELFF TGTGCCAGCAGCCTCTTGGCTAGCGGGGGGGCCTCGACCGGGGAGCTGTTTTTT
TRBJ2-3 TRBV3-1 many - CASSPPGSISDTQYF TGTGCCAGCAGCCCCCCCGGGTCGATCTCCGATACGCAGTATTTT
TRBJ2-3 TRBV5-1 - - CASSLPLAKSTDTQYF TGCGCCAGCAGCCTACCGTTGGCGAAGAGCACAGATACGCAGTATTTT
TRBJ2-3 TRBV3-1 few TRBD2 CASSQAKRGGTDTQYF TGTGCCAGCAGCCAAGCGAAGCGGGGAGGCACAGATACGCAGTATTTT
TRBJ2-1 TRBV7-9 few - CASPAFYNEQFF TGTGCCAGCCCCGCGTTCTACAATGAGCAGTTCTTC
TRBJ2-6 TRBV5-6 few - CASSLVAAGANVLTF TGTGCCAGCAGCCTGGTGGCAGCTGGGGCCAACGTCCTGACTTTC
TRBJ2-1 TRBV7-2 few - CASSPRGGSSYNEQFF TGTGCCAGCAGCCCGCGGGGTGGAAGCTCCTACAATGAGCAGTTCTTC
TRBJ2-4 TRBV2 many - CASRENIQYF TGTGCCAGCAGGGAGAACATTCAGTACTTC
TRBJ2-6 TRBV4-3 - - CASSQYREGISGANVLTF TGCGCCAGCAGCCAATACAGGGAGGGAATTTCTGGGGCCAACGTCCTGACTTTC
TRBJ2-2 TRBV12-3/TRBV12-4 many - CASSFSDLTGELFF TGTGCCAGCAGTTTCTCGGACTTAACCGGGGAGCTGTTTTTT
TRBJ2-7 TRBV4-1 - TRBD1 CASSQRDDRGHEQYF TGCGCCAGCAGCCAGCGTGATGACAGGGGCCACGAGCAGTACTTC
TRBJ1-5 TRBV7-3 few - CASSLQSNREQKNSNQPQHF TGTGCCAGCAGCTTACAGTCGAACCGGGAGCAAAAAAATAGCAATCAGCCCCAGCATTTT
TRBJ2-7 TRBV7-3 many TRBD1 CASTRPGTGARNYEQYF TGTGCCAGCACACGTCCCGGGACAGGGGCCCGAAATTACGAGCAGTACTTC
TRBJ1-5 TRBV28 few TRBD1 CASSLGPGTGRGDQPQHF TGTGCCAGCAGTTTAGGCCCCGGGACAGGGAGAGGTGATCAGCCCCAGCATTTT
TRBJ2-7 TRBV6-5 many - CASSPPGREQYF TGTGCCAGCTCCCCGCCGGGGAGAGAGCAGTACTTC
TRBJ2-1 TRBV7-2 few TRBD2 CASSLGRGGAATYNEQFF TGTGCCAGCAGCTTAGGTCGGGGAGGGGCCGCCACCTACAATGAGCAGTTCTTC
TRBJ2-7 TRBV3-1 - - CASSQGGYEQYF TGTGCCAGCAGCCAAGGCGGCTACGAGCAGTACTTC
TRBJ2-1 TRBV4-1 - TRBD2 CASSQRTTAASGGYNEQFF TGCGCCAGCAGCCAACGGACCACCGCTGCTAGCGGGGGTTACAATGAGCAGTTCTTC
TRBJ2-7 TRBV7-9 many - CASSLTGSVYEQYF TGTGCCAGCAGCTTAACGGGGAGCGTCTACGAGCAGTACTTC
TRBJ2-7 TRBV7-6 many - CASSLGLLGPAPEQYF TGTGCCAGCAGCTTAGGATTATTGGGGCCAGCCCCCGAGCAGTACTTC
TRBJ2-1 TRBV20-1 - - CSAPGRREGYNEQFF TGCAGTGCCCCAGGGAGAAGAGAGGGCTACAATGAGCAGTTCTTC
TRBJ1-1 TRBV7-2 many - CASRAYTGEAFF TGTGCCAGCAGAGCTTATACGGGTGAAGCTTTCTTT
TRBJ2-7 TRBV6-2/TRBV6-3 few - CASSRPGTSSYEQYF TGTGCCAGCAGCCGTCCCGGGACGAGCTCCTACGAGCAGTACTTC
TRBJ2-5 TRBV11-1 many - CASSLKSPYGETQYF TGTGCCAGCAGCTTAAAGTCCCCGTACGGGGAGACCCAGTACTTC
TRBJ2-7 TRBV6-5 - - CASSRDKDYEQYF TGTGCCAGCAGTCGGGACAAAGACTACGAGCAGTACTTC
TRBJ2-7 TRBV20-1 many TRBD2 CSARDWERGGFEQYF TGCAGTGCTAGAGATTGGGAGCGGGGGGGCTTCGAGCAGTACTTC
TRBJ2-1 TRBV7-9 many - CASSSPRASYNEQFF TGTGCCAGCAGCAGTCCTCGAGCCTCCTACAATGAGCAGTTCTTC
TRBJ2-7 TRBV3-1 many TRBD2 CASSRLAEPYEQYF TGTGCCAGCAGCAGACTAGCTGAGCCCTACGAGCAGTACTTC
TRBJ1-5 TRBV7-2 many TRBD1 CASSWTGKNQPQHF TGTGCCAGCAGCTGGACAGGGAAGAATCAGCCCCAGCATTTT
TRBJ2-5 TRBV29-1 few - CSTRTAEETQYF TGCAGCACCAGGACAGCTGAAGAGACCCAGTACTTC
TRBJ1-2 TRBV4-1 many TRBD1 CASSKGDREIRGYTF TGCGCCAGCAGCAAAGGGGACAGGGAGATCCGAGGCTACACCTTC
TRBJ2-1 TRBV11-2 many - CASSSQLEQFF TGTGCCAGCAGCTCTCAACTTGAGCAGTTCTTC
TRBJ1-1 TRBV5-5 few - CASSQDSELRAFF TGTGCCAGCAGCCAGGACAGTGAGCTGCGGGCTTTCTTT
TRBJ2-1 TRBV7-2 many - CASSLHNEQFF TGTGCCAGCAGCCTCCACAATGAGCAGTTCTTC
TRBJ2-7 TRBV18 - - CASSPNSYEQYF TGTGCCAGCTCACCAAACAGCTACGAGCAGTACTTC
TRBJ2-1 TRBV18 few - CASSHDRLKVNEQFF TGTGCCAGCTCACACGACAGGCTTAAGGTCAATGAGCAGTTCTTC
TRBJ2-1 TRBV12-3/TRBV12-4 many - CASSFRSGPDEQFF TGTGCCAGCAGTTTCCGGTCAGGGCCGGATGAGCAGTTCTTC
TRBJ1-6 TRBV18 many TRBD1 CASSPEGQGTPLHF TGTGCCAGCTCACCGGAGGGACAGGGGACACCCCTCCACTTT
TRBJ2-3 TRBV5-6 many - CASSYQGSTDTQYF TGTGCCAGCAGCTACCAGGGAAGCACAGATACGCAGTATTTT
TRBJ2-7 TRBV20-1 many - CSASRTTGVSYEQYF TGCAGTGCTAGCAGGACGACCGGAGTTAGCTACGAGCAGTACTTC
TRBJ1-6 TRBV5-5 few - CASSPMGQGSSPLHF TGTGCCAGCAGCCCGATGGGGCAGGGGAGTTCACCCCTCCACTTT
TRBJ1-5 TRBV7-8 - - CASSFNSNQPQHF TGTGCCAGCAGCTTCAATAGCAATCAGCCCCAGCATTTT